The clone carrying this T cell receptor beta chain occurred many times. Regions amplified from RNA transcripts were the TCR beta CDR3 regions. The TCR CDR3 first-round RT-PCR relied on the HTBI primer set. From the multiplex PCR reads, TCRdb called clonotypes with MiXCR, one entry per CDR3 protein. The table includes fewer than 850,000 distinct CDR3 sequences, 15% to 20% detected once. Looked up from germline, CDR1 is MDHEN and CDR2 is SYDVKM. Trimming removed 8 bases from V and 2 bases from J, with 22 bases in between. This CDR3 is built from 17 residues. The data derive from a study of T cells in Graves' hyperthyroidism and ophthalmopathy.

This receptor was taken from a man aged 45-65 years with Graves' hyperthyroidism. The chain employs TRBV28 and TRBJ2-1, with a tentative D call TRBD2 (6 bases). The sample consisted of blood. CDR3 region: CASPPWHGSGAYNEQFF. The CDR3 DNA reads TGTGCCAGCCCCCCTTGGCACGGGAGTGGGGCCTACAATGAGCAGTTCTTC.